The clone carrying this TCR beta chain was found a few times. The antigen is undetermined. This sample is drawn from a study of regulatory T cells in long-lasting Graves disease. General study results and limits: Among the persistent patients, 2,741 public clonotypes were shared, more than the approximately 1,000 shared among new patients.

This CDR3 has 13 amino acids. The ends were cut back, 7 bases at V and 7 bases at J, with 14 bases in the middle. Time point here: newly diagnosed GD, antithyroid drugs for less than 3 months. From PBMCs, RNA was extracted and then used to make the TCR library. To make TCR beta libraries, researchers used iRepertoire HTBI primers and Arm-PCR of CDR3 regions. Each CDR3 protein is one row after TCRdb ran MiXCR on the multiplex PCR reads. This sample has about 560,000 distinct CDR3 sequences, with about 16% found just once. The sample was also reused in another study, on T cells in Graves' hyperthyroidism and ophthalmopathy. In that study: The patients, who ranged from 18 to 65 in age, presented with newly diagnosed hyperthyroidism lasting under 2 months. Based on clinical symptoms, serum thyroxine and TRAb, thyroid ultrasound and orbital computed tomography, diagnoses were reached.

The sample was peripheral blood mononuclear cells (PBMCs), taken at new diagnosis, from a patient treated with antithyroid drugs. V is TRBV12-3 or TRBV12-4 and J is TRBJ2-1; a possible D gene is TRBD2 (5 bases). The TCR sequence derives from a man aged 18 to 35 with Graves disease. CDR3 protein: CASTARGRNEQFF. CDR3 bases: TGTGCCAGCACCGCCCGAGGGCGAAATGAGCAGTTCTTC.